The rows below give T cell receptor beta chains drawn from one sample of a study of CD8 T cells in Susac syndrome. In TCRdb, the immunoSEQ multiplex PCR reads were re-called with MiXCR into one record per CDR3 protein. The sample records under 200,000 distinct CDR3 sequences, roughly nine tenths being singletons. The sequenced material came from CD4+ T cells from PBMCs. Source of these receptors: a human donor with Susac syndrome. CDR3s include the opening cysteine and the closing phenylalanine or tryptophan. Each record gives: J gene, D gene, V gene, clone size, CDR3 protein, CDR3 DNA. The D gene is left open where the match is weak. Not every row has a clone size; where given, it reads once, few, many or a size class.

J: TRBJ2-7
D: TRBD2
V: TRBV5-1
size: NA
CDR3: CASSLHQLAGYEQYF
DNA: TGCGCCAGCAGCTTGCACCAACTAGCGGGGTACGAGCAGTACTTC

J: TRBJ1-2
D: NA
V: TRBV5-1
size: NA
CDR3: CASSDSTYGYTF
DNA: TGCGCCAGCAGTGACAGTACCTATGGCTACACCTTC

J: TRBJ2-1
D: TRBD2
V: TRBV20-1
size: NA
CDR3: CSASISGRFFNEQFF
DNA: TGCAGTGCATCTATTAGCGGGAGGTTCTTCAATGAGCAGTTCTTC

J: TRBJ2-2
D: NA
V: TRBV5-1
size: NA
CDR3: CASSLDTPNTGELFF
DNA: TGCGCCAGCAGCTTGGACACCCCGAACACCGGGGAGCTGTTTTTT

J: TRBJ2-1
D: NA
V: TRBV20-1
size: NA
CDR3: CSAMPGGNFLGQFF
DNA: TGCAGTGCTATGCCAGGCGGCAATTTTCTTGGGCAGTTCTTC

J: TRBJ2-1
D: TRBD2
V: TRBV2
size: NA
CDR3: CASLFDGLAGLNNEQFF
DNA: TGTGCCAGCCTTTTCGACGGACTAGCGGGACTCAACAATGAGCAGTTCTTC

J: TRBJ1-5
D: TRBD1
V: TRBV6-1
size: NA
CDR3: CASSRTGQGLGQPQHF
DNA: TGTGCCAGCAGTAGAACGGGACAGGGGTTAGGACAGCCCCAGCATTTT

J: TRBJ1-5
D: NA
V: TRBV2
size: once
CDR3: CASSEYVGGTFTEQPQHF
DNA: TGTGCCAGCAGTGAATATGTCGGAGGCACATTTACGGAGCAGCCCCAGCATTTT

J: TRBJ1-4
D: TRBD1
V: TRBV7-8
size: NA
CDR3: CASSLAQSAKDRAKLFF
DNA: TGTGCCAGCAGCTTAGCCCAATCAGCGAAGGACAGGGCAAAACTGTTTTTT

J: TRBJ1-2
D: TRBD1
V: TRBV4-1
size: NA
CDR3: CASSQEWGQGTNGYTF
DNA: TGCGCCAGCAGCCAAGAATGGGGACAGGGTACCAATGGCTACACCTTC

J: TRBJ2-7
D: TRBD2
V: TRBV5-4
size: NA
CDR3: CASSLDTSGGFSLGEQYF
DNA: TGTGCCAGCAGCTTGGATACTAGCGGGGGGTTCTCCCTGGGCGAGCAGTACTTC

J: TRBJ2-2
D: NA
V: TRBV3-1
size: once
CDR3: CASSQLQNTGELFF
DNA: TGTGCCAGCAGCCAATTGCAAAACACCGGGGAGCTGTTTTTT

J: TRBJ1-5
D: NA
V: TRBV6-6
size: NA
CDR3: CASYAGGSGQPQHF
DNA: TGTGCCAGCTACGCTGGGGGGTCCGGTCAGCCCCAGCATTTT

J: TRBJ2-7
D: NA
V: TRBV6-1
size: NA
CDR3: CASGAEFYEQYF
DNA: TGTGCCAGCGGGGCGGAATTCTACGAGCAGTACTTC